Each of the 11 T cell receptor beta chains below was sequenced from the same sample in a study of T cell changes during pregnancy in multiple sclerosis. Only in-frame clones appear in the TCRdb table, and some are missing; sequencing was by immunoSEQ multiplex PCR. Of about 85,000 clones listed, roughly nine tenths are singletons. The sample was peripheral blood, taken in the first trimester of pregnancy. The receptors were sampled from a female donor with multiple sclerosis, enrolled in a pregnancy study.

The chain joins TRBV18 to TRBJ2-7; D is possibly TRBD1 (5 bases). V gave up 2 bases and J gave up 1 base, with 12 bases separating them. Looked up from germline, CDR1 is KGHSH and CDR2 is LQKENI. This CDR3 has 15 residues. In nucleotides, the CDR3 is TGTGCCAGCTCACCATATAGCCAGGGTTCCTACGAGCAGTACTTC. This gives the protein CASSPYSQGSYEQYF.

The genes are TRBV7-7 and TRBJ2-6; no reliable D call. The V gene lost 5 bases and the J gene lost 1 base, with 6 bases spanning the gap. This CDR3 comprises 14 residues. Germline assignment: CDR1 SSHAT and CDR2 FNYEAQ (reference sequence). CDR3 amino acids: CASSPLSGANVLTF. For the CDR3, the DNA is TGTGCCAGCAGCCCTCTTTCTGGGGCCAACGTCCTGACTTTC.

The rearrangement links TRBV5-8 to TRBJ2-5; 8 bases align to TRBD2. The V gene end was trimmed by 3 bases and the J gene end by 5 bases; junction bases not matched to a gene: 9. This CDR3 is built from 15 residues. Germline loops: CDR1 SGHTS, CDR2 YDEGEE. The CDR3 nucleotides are TGTGCCAGCAGCTACACCGGGACTAGTAGGGAGACCCAGTACTTC. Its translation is CASSYTGTSRETQYF.

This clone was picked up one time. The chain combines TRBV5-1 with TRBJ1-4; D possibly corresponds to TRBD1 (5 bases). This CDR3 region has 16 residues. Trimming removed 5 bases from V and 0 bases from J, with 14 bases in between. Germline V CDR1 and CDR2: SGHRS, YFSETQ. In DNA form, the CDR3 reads TGCGCCAGCAGAAGGGACTTAATTTCAACTAATGAAAAACTGTTTTTT. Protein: CASRRDLISTNEKLFF.

The CDR3 here is CASRGTGDGGYTF. The CDR3 DNA reads TGTGCCAGCAGGGGGACAGGGGACGGAGGCTACACCTTC. The V and J genes are TRBV11-3 and TRBJ1-2; TRBD1 aligns across 10 bases. Germline-derived CDR1 and CDR2 are SGHNT and YENEEA. Trimming removed 6 bases from V and 8 bases from J; junction bases left unmatched: 6. The CDR3 is made up of 13 amino acids.

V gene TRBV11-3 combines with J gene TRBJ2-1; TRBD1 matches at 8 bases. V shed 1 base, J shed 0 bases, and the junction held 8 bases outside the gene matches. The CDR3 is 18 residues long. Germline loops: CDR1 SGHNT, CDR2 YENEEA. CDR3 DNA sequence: TGTGCCAGCAGCTTAGGACGAGACAGGGGTCCCTCCTACAATGAGCAGTTCTTC. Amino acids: CASSLGRDRGPSYNEQFF.

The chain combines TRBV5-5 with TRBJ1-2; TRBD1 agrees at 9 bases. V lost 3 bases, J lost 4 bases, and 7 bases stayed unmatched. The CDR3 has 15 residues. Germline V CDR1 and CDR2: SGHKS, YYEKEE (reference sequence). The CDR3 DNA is TGTGCCAGCAGCTATCAACAGGGGGCGGGCTATGGCTACACCTTC. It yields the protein CASSYQQGAGYGYTF.

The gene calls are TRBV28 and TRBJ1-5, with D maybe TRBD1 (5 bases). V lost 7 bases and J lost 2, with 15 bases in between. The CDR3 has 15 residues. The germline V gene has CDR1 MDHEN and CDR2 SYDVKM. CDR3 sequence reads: CASKGTGIGNQPQHF. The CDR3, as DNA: TGTGCCAGCAAAGGAACAGGAATCGGCAATCAGCCCCAGCATTTT.

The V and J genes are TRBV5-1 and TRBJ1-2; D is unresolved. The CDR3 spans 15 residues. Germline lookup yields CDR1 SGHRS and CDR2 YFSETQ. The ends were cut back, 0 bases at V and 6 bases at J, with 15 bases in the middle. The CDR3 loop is CASSLVPGRGNGYTF. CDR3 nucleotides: TGCGCCAGCAGCTTGGTTCCGGGTCGAGGTAATGGCTACACCTTC.

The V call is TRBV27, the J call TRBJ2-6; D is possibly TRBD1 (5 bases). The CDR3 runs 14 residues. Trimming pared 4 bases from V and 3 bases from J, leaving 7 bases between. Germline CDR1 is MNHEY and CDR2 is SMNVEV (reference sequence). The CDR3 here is CASSWGSGANVLTF. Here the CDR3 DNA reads TGTGCCAGCAGTTGGGGCAGTGGGGCCAACGTCCTGACTTTC. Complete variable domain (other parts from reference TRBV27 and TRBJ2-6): EAQVTQNPRYLITVTGKKLTVTCSQNMNHEYMSWYRQDPGLGLRQIYYSMNVEVTDKGDVPEGYKVSRKEKRNFPLILESPSPNQTSLYFCASSWGSGANVLTFGAGSRLTVL.

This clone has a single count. DNA for the CDR3: TGTGCCAGCAGCACCAGGGGCACACCCACCGGGGAGCTGTTTTTT. Translated, it gives CASSTRGTPTGELFF. The V gene is TRBV9, the J gene TRBJ2-2; perhaps TRBD1 as D (6 bases). Germline CDR1 is SGDLS and CDR2 is YYNGEE. Trimming stripped 4 bases from V and 4 bases from J, with 14 bases between. The CDR3 is made up of 15 amino acids.